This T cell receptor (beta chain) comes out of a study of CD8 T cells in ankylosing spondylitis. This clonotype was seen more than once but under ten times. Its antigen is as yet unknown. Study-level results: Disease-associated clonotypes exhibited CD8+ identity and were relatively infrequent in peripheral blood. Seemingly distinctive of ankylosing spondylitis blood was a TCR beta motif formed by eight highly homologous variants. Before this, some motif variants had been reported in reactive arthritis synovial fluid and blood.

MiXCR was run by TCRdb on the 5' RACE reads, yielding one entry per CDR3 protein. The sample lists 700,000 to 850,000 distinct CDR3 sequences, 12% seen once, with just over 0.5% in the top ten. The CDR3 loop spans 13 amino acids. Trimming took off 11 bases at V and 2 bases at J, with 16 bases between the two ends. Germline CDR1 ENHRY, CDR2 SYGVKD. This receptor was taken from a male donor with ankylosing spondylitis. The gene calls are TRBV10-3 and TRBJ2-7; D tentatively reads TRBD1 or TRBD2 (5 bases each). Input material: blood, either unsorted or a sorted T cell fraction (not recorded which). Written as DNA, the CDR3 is TGTGCCCTCGGACGGGACGGCCCCTACGAGCAGTACTTC. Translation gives CALGRDGPYEQYF.